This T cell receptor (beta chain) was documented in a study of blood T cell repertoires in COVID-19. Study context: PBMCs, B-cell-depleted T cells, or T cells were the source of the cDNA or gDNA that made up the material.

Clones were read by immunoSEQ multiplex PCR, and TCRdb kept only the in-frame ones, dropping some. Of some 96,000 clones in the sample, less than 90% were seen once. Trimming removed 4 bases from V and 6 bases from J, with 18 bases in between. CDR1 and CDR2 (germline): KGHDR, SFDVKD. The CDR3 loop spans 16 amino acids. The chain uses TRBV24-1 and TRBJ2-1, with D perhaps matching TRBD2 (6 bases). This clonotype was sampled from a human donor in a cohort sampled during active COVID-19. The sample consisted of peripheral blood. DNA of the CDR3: TGTGCCACCAGTGAGCCGGGAGCGGTTAAAGTCAATGAGCAGTTCTTC. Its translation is CATSEPGAVKVNEQFF.